This entry lists 28 T cell receptor beta chains sequenced from one sample in a study of graft-versus-host responses after intestinal transplantation. Antigens for these TCRs are unknown. Produced via immunoSEQ multiplex PCR; TCRdb's table is partial and in-frame only. Of tens of thousands of clones detected, about nine tenths appear once; the ten largest clones hold more than 7%. The specimen comprised unstimulated CD8+ T cells sorted from spleen or lymph node cells, sampled before transplant. Receptors originate from a human donor who was the organ donor for an intestinal transplant.

This chain links TRBV30 with TRBJ2-5; 10 bases are shared with TRBD2. Germline V gene lookup returns CDR1 GTSNPN and CDR2 SVGIG (reference sequence). Trimming took 5 bases from V and 4 from J; bases not matched to a gene: 7. The CDR3 is 14 residues long. This chain's CDR3 is CAWGQAGGSETQYF. CDR3 nucleotides: TGTGCCTGGGGCCAAGCGGGGGGGTCAGAGACCCAGTACTTC.

The table lists this clone with a count of one. This chain joins TRBV4-2 and TRBJ2-1, with D perhaps TRBD2 (6 bases). V was shortened by 1 base and J by 0 bases, with 13 bases between the two germline ends. CDR1 and CDR2 (germline): LGHNA, YNFKEQ. The CDR3 covers 17 residues. The CDR3, as DNA: TGTGCCAGCAGCCAAGTGAAGCGGGCCTACTCCTACAATGAGCAGTTCTTC. Translated, it gives CASSQVKRAYSYNEQFF.

This chain uses TRBV5-1 with TRBJ1-4, with 9 bases aligning to TRBD1. The CDR3 has 14 amino acids. Trimming removed 2 bases from V and 6 bases from J; junction bases left unmatched: 2. Germline CDR1 is SGHRS and CDR2 is YFSETQ. CDR3 region: CASSLTGGDEKLFF. The CDR3 region has the DNA TGCGCCAGCAGCTTAACAGGGGGCGATGAAAAACTGTTTTTT.

This chain uses TRBV14 with TRBJ1-1, with D possibly being TRBD1 (6 bases). With 3 bases removed from V and 1 base from J, the gap between germline ends came to 12 bases. Looked up from germline, CDR1 is SGHDN and CDR2 is FVKESK. The CDR3 totals 15 residues. CDR3 sequence: CASSHWDTENTEAFF. Here the CDR3 DNA reads TGTGCCAGCAGCCACTGGGACACTGAGAACACTGAAGCTTTCTTT.

The gene calls are TRBV6-4 and TRBJ1-4; no clear D gene. The CDR3 runs to 13 residues. The germline V and J ends were trimmed by 8 bases and 8 bases, with 15 bases remaining between them. Germline-derived CDR1 and CDR2 are MRHNA and SNTAGT. The CDR3 reads CASPGRLEEKLFF. In nucleotides, the CDR3 is TGTGCCAGCCCGGGGAGGCTGGAGGAAAAACTGTTTTTT.

The gene calls are TRBV10-3 and TRBJ1-2; D is undetermined. Germline CDR1 reads ENHRY; CDR2 reads SYGVKD. This CDR3 is built from 13 residues. With 0 bases removed from V and 8 bases from J, the gap between germline ends came to 10 bases. As DNA, the CDR3 is TGTGCCATCAGTGAGTCTTCGGCAGTGGGCTACACCTTC. It yields the protein CAISESSAVGYTF.

V is TRBV7-6 and J is TRBJ1-2; 7 nucleotides match TRBD1. Germline assignment: CDR1 SGHVS and CDR2 FNYEAQ. The CDR3 has 14 amino acids. With 3 bases clipped from V and 8 bases from J, the junction kept 9 bases outside the gene matches. CDR3 in amino acids: CASSLQGGRDGYTF. CDR3 in DNA: TGTGCCAGCAGCTTGCAAGGGGGCAGGGACGGCTACACCTTC.

DNA of the CDR3: TGTGCCAGCAGCCCGGACATCGATCCAGGAAACACCATATATTTT. Translating gives CASSPDIDPGNTIYF. The chain joins TRBV7-6 to TRBJ1-3, with D maybe TRBD1 (5 bases). The germline V gene has CDR1 SGHVS and CDR2 FNYEAQ. The V and J ends lost 5 bases and 4 bases respectively, with 15 bases between them. The CDR3 loop spans 15 amino acids.

V gene TRBV6-6 combines with J gene TRBJ2-7, with D tentatively TRBD1 or TRBD2 (5 bases each). V was clipped by 4 bases and J by 0 bases, with 13 bases between them. The length of the CDR3 is 15 residues. Looked up from germline, CDR1 is MNHNY and CDR2 is SVGAGI (reference sequence). CDR3 amino acids: CASSSMGPPSYEQYF. The DNA of the CDR3 is TGTGCCAGCAGTTCCATGGGACCCCCCTCCTACGAGCAGTACTTC.

The J gene is TRBJ2-4, the V gene TRBV28; D may be TRBD1 (6 bases). Deletions cut 6 bases from V and 4 bases from J, with 19 bases between. This CDR3 spans 16 amino acids. The germline CDR1 and CDR2 sequences are MDHEN and SYDVKM. CDR3 DNA sequence: TGTGCCAGCAGCCTAGACACAGGGTTGCCGAAAAACATTCAGTACTTC. Amino acids: CASSLDTGLPKNIQYF.

The rearrangement links TRBV6-1 to TRBJ2-5, with D perhaps being TRBD1 or TRBD2 (5 bases each). The CDR3 extends over 15 amino acids. V was clipped by 6 bases and J by 5 bases, with 19 bases between them. The germline CDR1 and CDR2 sequences are MNHNS and SASEGT. The CDR3 spells CASRPPGTRWETQYF. The CDR3 nucleotides are TGTGCCAGCAGGCCTCCCGGGACCCGATGGGAGACCCAGTACTTC.

This clone was picked up one time. The genes are TRBV18 and TRBJ2-7; 8 nucleotides match TRBD2. Trimming took 3 bases from V and 4 from J; bases not matched to a gene: 14. CDR1 and CDR2 (germline): KGHSH, LQKENI. The CDR3 consists of 17 residues. The DNA for the CDR3 is TGTGCCAGCTCACCCGGAGCGGGGGTACGGTACGGTTACGAGCAGTACTTC. Translation gives CASSPGAGVRYGYEQYF.

This rearrangement joins TRBV25-1 to TRBJ1-1, with unresolved D. The germline gives CDR1 MGHDK, CDR2 SYGVNS. The CDR3 runs 13 residues. The ends were cut back, 6 bases at V and 4 bases at J, with 12 bases in the middle. The CDR3 DNA sequence: TGTGCCAGCAGCGCGGTTAGTGGCACTGAAGCTTTCTTT. Translating it yields CASSAVSGTEAFF. Supplemented by reference TRBV25-1 and TRBJ1-1, the full variable domain reads EADIYQTPRYLVIGTGKKITLECSQTMGHDKMYWYQQDPGMELHLIHYSYGVNSTEKGDLSSESTVSRIRTEHFPLTLESARPSHTSQYLCASSAVSGTEAFFGQGTRLTVV.

The genes are TRBV5-6 and TRBJ2-1; TRBD1 aligns across 9 bases. CDR1 is SGHDT and CDR2 is YYEEEE in the germline V gene. CDR3 size: 15 residues. V lost 4 bases and J lost 3; bases outside the gene matches: 5. DNA of the CDR3: TGTGCCAGCAGCCCAGGACAGGGGTTCTACAATGAGCAGTTCTTC. It is translated as CASSPGQGFYNEQFF.

This clone was recorded only once. The chain uses TRBV15 and TRBJ1-1; D not resolved. V was shortened by 0 bases and J by 1 base, with 15 bases between the two germline ends. Germline lookup yields CDR1 LNHNV and CDR2 YYDKDF (reference sequence). The CDR3 has 17 residues. The DNA for the CDR3 is TGTGCCACCAGCAGAGACAGGTTCCGGATGTGGAACACTGAAGCTTTCTTT. Translation: CATSRDRFRMWNTEAFF.

Only one count was recorded for this clone. The chain recombines TRBV10-2 with TRBJ2-1; D may be TRBD2 (5 bases). Trimming removed 11 bases at V and 0 bases at J, with 32 bases between. The CDR3 contains 20 residues. Germline CDR1 is WSHSY and CDR2 is SAAADI. Here the CDR3 reads CASHPRAGRISYSSYNEQFF. CDR3 nucleotide sequence: TGCGCCTCCCACCCGAGGGCCGGACGGATTAGTTATAGCTCCTACAATGAGCAGTTCTTC.

The gene calls are TRBV19 and TRBJ2-2; D is ambiguous. The CDR3 contains 13 residues. Between the trimmed V and J ends, which lost 4 bases and 2 bases, there was a span of 5 bases. Germline CDR1 LNHDA, CDR2 SQIVND (reference sequence). The CDR3 loop reads CASSNDNTGELFF. The CDR3 DNA is TGTGCCAGTAGTAACGATAACACCGGGGAGCTGTTTTTT.

The chain combines TRBV11-2 with TRBJ1-4, with D possibly TRBD1 on 5 matching bases. The CDR3 has 13 amino acids. Trimming shortened V by 5 bases and J by 7 bases, and 11 bases separated the two germline ends. Looked up from germline, CDR1 is SGHAT and CDR2 is FQNNGV. CDR3 in DNA: TGTGCCAGCAGCCTAGGGACGGCTGAAAAACTGTTTTTT. Translating gives CASSLGTAEKLFF. Full variable domain (remainder filled in from reference TRBV11-2 and TRBJ1-4): EAGVAQSPRYKIIEKRQSVAFWCNPISGHATLYWYQQILGQGPKLLIQFQNNGVVDDSQLPKDRFSAERLKGVDSTLKIQPAKLEDSAVYLCASSLGTAEKLFFGSGTQLSVL.

The genes are TRBV4-2 and TRBJ2-1; D is perhaps TRBD1 or TRBD2 (5 bases each). V dropped 5 bases and J dropped 4 bases, with 21 bases sitting between them. The CDR3 runs 17 residues. The V gene's germline CDR1 is LGHNA and CDR2 YNFKEQ. The CDR3 DNA reads TGTGCCAGCAGCGACTATAGACCAGGGTCCCCATACAATGAGCAGTTCTTC. This translates into CASSDYRPGSPYNEQFF.

The rearrangement uses TRBV21-1 and TRBJ1-2. TRBV21-1 is recorded as a pseudogene. The CDR3 runs to 15 residues. CDR3 nucleotides: TGTGCCAGCAGCGGGGGGGGACGGGGAGACTATGGCTACACCTTC. Translated: CASSGGGRGDYGYTF.

The chain links TRBV6-1 to TRBJ2-3; D might be TRBD1 (5 bases). There are 16 residues in the CDR3. Germline assignment: CDR1 MNHNS and CDR2 SASEGT. V was pared by 1 base and J by 6 bases, with 17 bases between. CDR3 bases: TGTGCCAGCAGTGAAGGAGTGGGGCCCCCGCTGGATACGCAGTATTTT. This codes for CASSEGVGPPLDTQYF.

The chain carries TRBV5-6 and TRBJ1-5; TRBD1 aligns across 7 bases. Germline V gene data show CDR1 as SGHDT and CDR2 as YYEEEE. The CDR3 consists of 19 residues. V gave up 0 bases and J gave up 0 bases; unmatched junction bases: 12. The CDR3 spells CASSLGRDSITYSNQPQHF. The CDR3 DNA follows: TGTGCCAGCAGCTTGGGCCGGGACAGTATAACCTATAGCAATCAGCCCCAGCATTTT. Filled out from reference TRBV5-6 and TRBJ1-5, the complete variable domain reads DAGVTQSPTHLIKTRGQQVTLRCSPKSGHDTVSWYQQALGQGPQFIFQYYEEEERQRGNFPDRFSGHQFPNYSSELNVNALLLGDSALYLCASSLGRDSITYSNQPQHFGDGTRLSIL.

This clone is medium-sized by share. The CDR3 protein is CASSQGQGFEKLFF. The CDR3 DNA follows: TGTGCCAGCAGCCAAGGACAGGGTTTTGAAAAACTGTTTTTT. This sequence joins TRBV4-2 and TRBJ1-4; 7 bases agree with TRBD1. Germline V CDR1 and CDR2: LGHNA, YNFKEQ. The ends lost 1 base at V and 7 bases at J; junction bases unmatched: 3. This CDR3 spans 14 amino acids.

V is TRBV7-8 and J is TRBJ2-5; D may be TRBD2 (6 bases). V lost 5 bases, J lost 7 bases, and 14 bases lay in between. There are 13 residues in the CDR3. The germline gives CDR1 SGHVS, CDR2 FQNEAQ. The CDR3 spells CASSKVTRGTQYF. CDR3 in DNA: TGTGCCAGCAGCAAGGTGACGCGGGGGACCCAGTACTTC.

The chain combines TRBV5-6 with TRBJ2-7, with TRBD2 as a possible D gene (6 bases). V was clipped by 1 base and J by 6 bases, with 8 bases between them. CDR3 length: 12 amino acids. CDR1 SGHDT and CDR2 YYEEEE come from the germline V gene. The CDR3 reads CASSLRGGEQYF. DNA of the CDR3: TGTGCCAGCAGCTTGAGGGGAGGCGAGCAGTACTTC.

This clone was picked up one time. The chain uses TRBV29-1 and TRBJ2-1; no clear D. The V gene's germline CDR1 is SQVTM and CDR2 ANQGSEA. The CDR3 loop spans 12 amino acids. V was shortened by 1 base and J by 8 bases, with 9 bases between the two germline ends. The DNA of the CDR3 is TGCAGCGTTGAAGTTCGAGTCGATGAGCAGTTCTTC. Encoded protein: CSVEVRVDEQFF.

CDR3 region: CASSKIREKGNRADIRNRADTQYF. The DNA of the CDR3 is TGTGCCAGCAGCAAAATCCGGGAGAAAGGAAATAGAGCAGATATAAGAAATAGAGCAGATACGCAGTATTTT. The chain joins TRBV21-1 to TRBJ2-3; the table's TRBD2 call for D was not verified on the DNA. TRBV21-1 is deemed a pseudogene. The CDR3 is made up of 24 amino acids.

The CDR3 sequence is CAWEGGRSPLHF. The CDR3 DNA sequence: TGTGCCTGGGAAGGGGGAAGATCACCCCTCCACTTT. V and J are TRBV30 and TRBJ1-6; possible D gene TRBD1, 6 bases. This CDR3 spans 12 amino acids. CDR1 is GTSNPN and CDR2 is SVGIG in the germline V gene (reference sequence). The germline V and J ends were trimmed by 5 bases and 10 bases, with 12 bases remaining between them.